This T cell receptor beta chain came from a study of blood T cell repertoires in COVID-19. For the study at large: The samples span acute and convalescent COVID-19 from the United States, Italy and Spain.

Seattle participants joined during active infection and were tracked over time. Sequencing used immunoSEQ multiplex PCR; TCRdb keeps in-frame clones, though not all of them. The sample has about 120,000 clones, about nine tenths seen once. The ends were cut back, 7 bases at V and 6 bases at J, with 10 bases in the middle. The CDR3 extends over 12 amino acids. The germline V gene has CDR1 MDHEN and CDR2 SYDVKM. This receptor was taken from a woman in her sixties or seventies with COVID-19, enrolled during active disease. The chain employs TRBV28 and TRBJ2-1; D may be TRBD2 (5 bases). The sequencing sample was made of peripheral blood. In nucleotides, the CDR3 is TGTGCCAGCACGGGGTGGGGCAATGAGCAGTTCTTC. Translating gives CASTGWGNEQFF.